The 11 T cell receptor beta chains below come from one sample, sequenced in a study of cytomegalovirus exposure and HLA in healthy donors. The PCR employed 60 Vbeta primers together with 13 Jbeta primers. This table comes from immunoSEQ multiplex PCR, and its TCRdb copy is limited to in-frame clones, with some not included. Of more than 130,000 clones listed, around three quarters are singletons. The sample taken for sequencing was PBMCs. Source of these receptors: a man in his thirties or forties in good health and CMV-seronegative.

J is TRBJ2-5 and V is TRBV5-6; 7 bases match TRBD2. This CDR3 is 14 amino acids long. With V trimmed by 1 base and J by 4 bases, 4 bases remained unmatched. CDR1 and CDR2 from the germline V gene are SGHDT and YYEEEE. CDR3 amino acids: CASSLWGGGETQYF. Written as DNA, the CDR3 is TGTGCCAGCAGCTTGTGGGGGGGAGGAGAGACCCAGTACTTC. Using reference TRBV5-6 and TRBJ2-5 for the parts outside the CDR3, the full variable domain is DAGVTQSPTHLIKTRGQQVTLRCSPKSGHDTVSWYQQALGQGPQFIFQYYEEEERQRGNFPDRFSGHQFPNYSSELNVNALLLGDSALYLCASSLWGGGETQYFGPGTRLLVL.

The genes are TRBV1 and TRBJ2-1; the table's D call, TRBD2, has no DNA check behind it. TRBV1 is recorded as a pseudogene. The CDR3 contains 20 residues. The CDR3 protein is CTSSQDPLAGALGPYNEQFF. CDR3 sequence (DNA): TGCACCAGCAGCCAAGATCCGCTAGCGGGAGCTTTGGGGCCATACAATGAGCAGTTCTTC.

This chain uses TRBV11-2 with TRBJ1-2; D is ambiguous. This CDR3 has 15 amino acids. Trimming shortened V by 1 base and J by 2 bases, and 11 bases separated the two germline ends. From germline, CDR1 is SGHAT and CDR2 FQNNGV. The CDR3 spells CASSLGVSGNYGYTF. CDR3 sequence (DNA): TGTGCCAGCAGCTTAGGGGTTTCGGGAAACTATGGCTACACCTTC.

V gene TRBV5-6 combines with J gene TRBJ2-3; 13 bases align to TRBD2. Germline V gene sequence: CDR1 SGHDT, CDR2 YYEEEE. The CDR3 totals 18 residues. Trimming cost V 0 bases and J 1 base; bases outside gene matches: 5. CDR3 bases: TGTGCCAGCAGCTTGGTCGTCGGACTAGCGGGAGGCACAGATACGCAGTATTTT. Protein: CASSLVVGLAGGTDTQYF.

As DNA, the CDR3 is TGTGCCAGCAGTGGGACAGGGGGCAGCTATGGCTACACCTTC. Encoded protein: CASSGTGGSYGYTF. The J gene is TRBJ1-2, the V gene TRBV6-1; 11 bases are a match to TRBD1. With V trimmed by 4 bases and J by 4 bases, 2 bases remained unmatched. Germline V gene lookup returns CDR1 MNHNS and CDR2 SASEGT. The CDR3 extends over 14 amino acids.

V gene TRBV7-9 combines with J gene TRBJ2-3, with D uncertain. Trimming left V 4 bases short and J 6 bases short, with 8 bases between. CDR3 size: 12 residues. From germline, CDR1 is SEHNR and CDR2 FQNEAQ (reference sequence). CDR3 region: CASSSLGDTQYF. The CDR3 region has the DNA TGTGCCAGCAGCTCCCTGGGCGATACGCAGTATTTT.

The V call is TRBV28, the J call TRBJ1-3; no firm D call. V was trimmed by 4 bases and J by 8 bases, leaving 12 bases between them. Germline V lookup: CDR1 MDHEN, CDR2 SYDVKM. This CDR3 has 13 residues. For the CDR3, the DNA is TGTGCCAGCAGTTCCCGGTTTGGGCACACCATATATTTT. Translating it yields CASSSRFGHTIYF.

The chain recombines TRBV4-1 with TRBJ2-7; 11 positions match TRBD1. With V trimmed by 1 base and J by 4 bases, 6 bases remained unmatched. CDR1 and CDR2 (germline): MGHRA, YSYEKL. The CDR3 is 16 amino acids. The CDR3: CASSQGPGQGAYEQYF. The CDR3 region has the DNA TGCGCCAGCAGCCAAGGGCCCGGACAGGGGGCTTACGAGCAGTACTTC.

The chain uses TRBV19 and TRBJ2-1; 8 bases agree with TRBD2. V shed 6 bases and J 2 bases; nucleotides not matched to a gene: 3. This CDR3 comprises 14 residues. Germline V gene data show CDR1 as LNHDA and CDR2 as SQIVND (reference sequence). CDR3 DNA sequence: TGTGCCAGTAGGGTAGCGGGAACCTACAATGAGCAGTTCTTC. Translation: CASRVAGTYNEQFF.

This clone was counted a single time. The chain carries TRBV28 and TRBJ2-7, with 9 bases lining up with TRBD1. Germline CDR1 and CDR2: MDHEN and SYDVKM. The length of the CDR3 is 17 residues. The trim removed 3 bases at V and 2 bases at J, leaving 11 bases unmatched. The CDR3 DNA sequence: TGTGCCAGCAGTTTTGACGTACAAGGGACAGGGACCTACGAGCAGTACTTC. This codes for CASSFDVQGTGTYEQYF.

The CDR3 DNA follows: TGTGCCAGCAGCTTATTTGTGGGGGGACAGAGCAATCAGCCCCAGCATTTT. Its translation: CASSLFVGGQSNQPQHF. The rearrangement links TRBV5-6 to TRBJ1-5; 7 bases agree with TRBD1. CDR3 length equals 17 residues. V lost 2 bases, J lost 1 base, and 9 bases stayed unmatched. Germline V gives CDR1 SGHDT, CDR2 YYEEEE.